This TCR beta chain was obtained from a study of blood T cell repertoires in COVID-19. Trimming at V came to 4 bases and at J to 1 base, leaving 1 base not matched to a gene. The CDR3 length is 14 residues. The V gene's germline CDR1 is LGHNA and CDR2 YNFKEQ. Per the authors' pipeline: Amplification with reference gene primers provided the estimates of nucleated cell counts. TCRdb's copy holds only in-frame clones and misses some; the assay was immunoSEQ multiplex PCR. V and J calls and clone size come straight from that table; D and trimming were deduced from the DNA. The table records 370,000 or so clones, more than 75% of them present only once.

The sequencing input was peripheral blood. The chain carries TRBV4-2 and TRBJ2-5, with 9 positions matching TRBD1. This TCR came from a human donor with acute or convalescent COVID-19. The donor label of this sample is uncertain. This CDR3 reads CASSRDRVQETQYF. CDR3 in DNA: TGTGCCAGCAGCCGGGACAGGGTCCAAGAGACCCAGTACTTC.